This paragraph covers one T cell receptor beta chain sequence. Its specificity is unknown. This record belongs to a study of beta chain features in type 1 diabetes. As for the study in general: No patient-donor differences in age, gender, total cells or subset yield.

Sequencing targeted expressed TCRB transcripts, as all isolated RNA had been reverse transcribed. Sequenced naive, central memory and regulatory T cell samples produced an average of about 3.6 million reads. The table came from immunoSEQ multiplex PCR; TCRdb's copy has only in-frame clones and leaves some out. Of around 280,000 clones listed, 15% are singletons. Averaging roughly 110 mL, one heparinised blood draw was given by each donor. V was pared by 2 bases and J by 6 bases, with 3 bases of the junction left unmatched. The germline V gene encodes CDR1 SGDLS and CDR2 YYNGEE. This CDR3 region has 13 residues. Study results and limitations: The influence of HLA type on TCRB rearrangement stayed undetermined. Moderately but significantly shorter TCRB CDR3s were found in Type 1 diabetes patients in all four CD4+ subsets.

Sequencing was done on a sample of naive CD4+ T cells from blood. This sequence joins TRBV9 and TRBJ1-2; TRBD1 matches 8 bases. This clonotype was sampled from a man between 18 and 35 years old with type 1 diabetes. As DNA, the CDR3 is TGTGCCAGCAGCGTCTTGACAGGGGATGGCTACACCTTC. Encoded protein: CASSVLTGDGYTF.